These 23 T cell receptor beta chains were all obtained from the same sample, sequenced in a study of cytomegalovirus exposure and HLA in healthy donors. Sequencing used immunoSEQ multiplex PCR; TCRdb keeps in-frame clones, though not all of them. The sample lists around 350,000 clones, around 86% occurring once. The sequencing sample was made of PBMCs. The receptors come from a woman between 18 and 29 years old in good health and CMV-seronegative.

This clone was observed a few times. The rearrangement uses TRBV6-1 and TRBJ1-2, with 7 bases identical to TRBD1. The V segment lost 6 bases and the J segment 2 bases; nucleotides outside the gene matches: 3. The CDR3 contains 13 residues. Germline V gives CDR1 MNHNS, CDR2 SASEGT. CDR3 sequence: CASRDRWNYGYTF. The CDR3 DNA is TGTGCCAGCAGGGACAGGTGGAACTATGGCTACACCTTC.

The gene calls are TRBV7-2 and TRBJ2-7, with 7 nucleotides matching TRBD2. Germline V gene lookup returns CDR1 SGHTA and CDR2 FQGNSA. The CDR3 has 16 residues. Trimming cost V 1 base and J 7 bases; bases outside gene matches: 13. CDR3 region: CASSLVPSGGAWEQYF. The CDR3 bases are TGTGCCAGCAGCTTAGTTCCTAGCGGAGGGGCTTGGGAGCAGTACTTC.

The chain has TRBV6-1 and TRBJ2-6; 7 bases agree with TRBD1. V was clipped by 2 bases and J by 2 bases; unmatched bases: 0. The CDR3 consists of 15 residues. The germline V gene has CDR1 MNHNS and CDR2 SASEGT. The DNA for the CDR3 is TGTGCCAGCAGTGAACAGGGGGCTGGGGCCAACGTCCTGACTTTC. Amino acid sequence: CASSEQGAGANVLTF.

The gene calls are TRBV27 and TRBJ2-7; D perhaps matches TRBD1 (6 bases). Trimming left V 4 bases short and J 2 bases short, with 15 bases between. Germline V CDR1 and CDR2: MNHEY, SMNVEV (reference sequence). The CDR3 length is 15 residues. This chain's CDR3 is CASSSGQRLPYEQYF. CDR3 bases: TGTGCCAGCAGTTCGGGACAAAGGCTCCCCTACGAGCAGTACTTC.

The chain carries TRBV18 and TRBJ1-1; D gene ambiguous. Trimming shortened V by 3 bases and J by 6 bases, and 11 bases separated the two germline ends. CDR1 and CDR2 (germline): KGHSH, LQKENI. This CDR3 region has 13 residues. This CDR3 is CASSPAQAAEAFF. For the CDR3, the DNA is TGTGCCAGCTCACCGGCGCAGGCAGCTGAAGCTTTCTTT. Drawing the rest from reference TRBV18 and TRBJ1-1, the complete variable domain is NAGVMQNPRHLVRRRGQEARLRCSPMKGHSHVYWYRQLPEEGLKFMVYLQKENIIDESGMPKERFSAEFPKEGPSILRIQQVVRGDSAAYFCASSPAQAAEAFFGQGTRLTVV.

The rearrangement joins TRBV2 to TRBJ2-7; 8 bases are shared with TRBD2. Germline V gives CDR1 SNHLY, CDR2 FYNNEI. The junction had 8 bases not matched to a gene; V was cut back by 4 bases and J by 6 bases. The CDR3 loop spans 14 amino acids. CDR3 region: CASSADSAGGEQYF. CDR3 coding DNA: TGTGCCAGCAGTGCAGACTCCGCGGGAGGCGAGCAGTACTTC.

The chain joins TRBV29-1 to TRBJ1-2, with 9 bases fitting TRBD1. The V and J ends lost 7 bases and 8 bases, in that order; junction bases with no gene match: 14. There are 14 residues in the CDR3. Germline loops: CDR1 SQVTM, CDR2 ANQGSEA. CDR3 protein: CSATGGGQGGGYTF. CDR3 nucleotides: TGCAGCGCCACTGGTGGGGGACAGGGAGGCGGCTACACCTTC.

V usage is TRBV6-4 and J usage is TRBJ1-1; 9 bases map to TRBD1. Germline loops: CDR1 MRHNA, CDR2 SNTAGT. J was trimmed by 4 bases and V by 3 bases; bases with no gene match: 3. This CDR3 comprises 14 residues. The CDR3: CASSEGQGGTEAFF. The CDR3 coding sequence is TGTGCCAGCAGTGAGGGACAGGGAGGCACTGAAGCTTTCTTT.

The genes are TRBV5-1 and TRBJ1-6, with D maybe TRBD1 (6 bases). Germline CDR1 and CDR2: SGHRS and YFSETQ. Trimming pared 4 bases from V and 7 bases from J, leaving 15 bases between. The length of the CDR3 is 15 residues. CDR3 protein: CASSKPQGTNSPLHF. The CDR3 bases are TGCGCCAGCAGCAAACCACAGGGAACGAATTCACCCCTCCACTTT.

The rearrangement links TRBV13 to TRBJ2-7; 11 nucleotides agree with TRBD2. With V trimmed by 0 bases and J by 3 bases, 1 base remained unmatched. This CDR3 is built from 15 residues. Germline V gives CDR1 PRHDT, CDR2 FYEKMQ (reference sequence). The CDR3: CASSLGTSGNYEQYF. CDR3 sequence (DNA): TGTGCCAGCAGCTTAGGGACTAGCGGGAACTACGAGCAGTACTTC.

This clone was observed a few times. The J gene is TRBJ1-1, the V gene TRBV7-8, with D hard to call. V was clipped by 3 bases and J by 1 base, with 6 bases between them. The CDR3 spans 13 residues. The germline V gene encodes CDR1 SGHVS and CDR2 FQNEAQ. This chain's CDR3 is CASSFSPNTEAFF. The DNA for the CDR3 is TGTGCCAGCAGCTTCAGTCCGAACACTGAAGCTTTCTTT. Variable domain in full (rest from reference TRBV7-8 and TRBJ1-1): GAGVSQSPRYKVAKRGQDVALRCDPISGHVSLFWYQQALGQGPEFLTYFQNEAQLDKSGLPSDRFFAERPEGSVSTLKIQRTQQEDSAVYLCASSFSPNTEAFFGQGTRLTVV.

This chain connects TRBV7-9 to TRBJ1-2; D possibly corresponds to TRBD1 (5 bases). In germline, CDR1 is SEHNR, CDR2 FQNEAQ (reference sequence). The CDR3 covers 15 residues. V lost 3 bases, J lost 5 bases, and 16 bases lay in between. CDR3 amino acids: CASSLQGPSIYGYTF. The CDR3 coding sequence is TGTGCCAGCAGCTTGCAGGGTCCCTCAATATATGGCTACACCTTC.

J is TRBJ2-1 and V is TRBV7-3, with D uncertain. Per the germline V gene, CDR1 is SGHTA and CDR2 is FQGTGA. The CDR3 contains 18 residues. V was trimmed by 5 bases and J by 0 bases, leaving 20 bases between them. Here the CDR3 reads CASSRISVQRGSYNEQFF. As DNA, the CDR3 is TGTGCCAGCAGCCGAATTTCTGTCCAGCGAGGCTCCTACAATGAGCAGTTCTTC.

The rearrangement joins TRBV6-1 to TRBJ2-1; 9 bases map to TRBD2. With V trimmed by 6 bases and J by 0 bases, 3 bases remained unmatched. The CDR3 covers 15 residues. Germline V lookup: CDR1 MNHNS, CDR2 SASEGT. Written as DNA, the CDR3 is TGTGCCAGCAGCCTAGCGGGGAGCTCCTACAATGAGCAGTTCTTC. Amino acids: CASSLAGSSYNEQFF.

The V and J genes are TRBV5-1 and TRBJ2-5; D is uncertain. Trimming left V 1 base short and J 5 bases short, with 12 bases between. CDR3 size: 14 residues. Germline CDR1 reads SGHRS; CDR2 reads YFSETQ. The CDR3 here is CASSLNGPWETQYF. The CDR3 DNA reads TGCGCCAGCAGCTTGAATGGGCCTTGGGAGACCCAGTACTTC.

V and J are TRBV28 and TRBJ1-1; the D gene is possibly TRBD1 (6 bases). CDR1 is MDHEN and CDR2 is SYDVKM in the germline V gene. The CDR3 totals 14 residues. V lost 5 bases, J lost 1 base, and 11 bases lay in between. CDR3 in amino acids: CASSRGGGNTEAFF. Here the CDR3 DNA reads TGTGCCAGCAGTCGAGGGGGGGGGAACACTGAAGCTTTCTTT.

V and J are TRBV27 and TRBJ2-4; D gene uncertain. V lost 7 bases and J 3 bases, leaving 4 bases between the germline ends. The CDR3 has 11 amino acids. The germline gives CDR1 MNHEY, CDR2 SMNVEV (reference sequence). CDR3 amino acids: CASTGKNIQYF. Written as DNA, the CDR3 is TGTGCCAGCACCGGCAAAAACATTCAGTACTTC.

The V call is TRBV30, the J call TRBJ2-7; no firm D call. V lost 7 bases, J lost 5 bases, and 12 bases lay in between. Germline V gives CDR1 GTSNPN, CDR2 SVGIG (reference sequence). The CDR3 has 11 residues. The DNA for the CDR3 is TGTGCCTTTCTTCCAGGTCACGAGCAGTACTTC. Translation gives CAFLPGHEQYF. Variable domain in full (rest from reference TRBV30 and TRBJ2-7): SQTIHQWPATLVQPVGSPLSLECTVEGTSNPNLYWYRQAAGRGLQLLFYSVGIGQISSEVPQNLSASRPQDRQFILSSKKLLLSDSGFYLCAFLPGHEQYFGPGTRLTVT.

The gene calls are TRBV27 and TRBJ2-7; 9 positions agree with TRBD2. Germline trimming cut 0 bases from V and 5 bases from J; bases unmatched to any gene: 2. Germline lookup yields CDR1 MNHEY and CDR2 SMNVEV (reference sequence). The CDR3 is 14 residues long. This CDR3 reads CASSLSSGSNEQYF. The CDR3 DNA sequence: TGTGCCAGCAGTTTATCTAGCGGGAGTAACGAGCAGTACTTC.

This sequence joins TRBV30 and TRBJ2-2; TRBD1 matches at 7 bases. CDR3 length: 13 amino acids. The V gene end was trimmed by 2 bases and the J gene end by 4 bases; junction bases not matched to a gene: 1. Per the germline V gene, CDR1 is GTSNPN and CDR2 is SVGIG (reference sequence). CDR3 amino acids: CAWSWTGTGELFF. The DNA for the CDR3 is TGTGCCTGGAGTTGGACAGGCACCGGGGAGCTGTTTTTT.

The chain has TRBV9 and TRBJ2-7, with D possibly being TRBD2 (6 bases). This CDR3 contains 13 residues. Deletions cut 0 bases from V and 3 bases from J, with 7 bases between. The germline V gene encodes CDR1 SGDLS and CDR2 YYNGEE. This CDR3 reads CASSVGTIYEQYF. The DNA for the CDR3 is TGTGCCAGCAGCGTAGGGACTATCTACGAGCAGTACTTC. The entire variable domain, with the rest obtained from reference TRBV9 and TRBJ2-7, is as follows: DSGVTQTPKHLITATGQRVTLRCSPRSGDLSVYWYQQSLDQGLQFLIQYYNGEERAKGNILERFSAQQFPDLHSELNLSSLELGDSALYFCASSVGTIYEQYFGPGTRLTVT.

The chain combines TRBV5-1 with TRBJ1-2, with 7 bases that match TRBD1. The junction had 2 bases not matched to a gene; V was cut back by 3 bases and J by 3 bases. The CDR3 has 13 amino acids. Germline loops: CDR1 SGHRS, CDR2 YFSETQ. DNA of the CDR3: TGCGCCAGCAGCTATGGACAGGACTATGGCTACACCTTC. It translates to CASSYGQDYGYTF.

The chain links TRBV5-1 to TRBJ2-3; 12 bases are a match to TRBD2. The CDR3 sequence is 16 residues long. Unmatched junction bases numbered 2, after V lost 1 base and J lost 2 bases. Germline assignment: CDR1 SGHRS and CDR2 YFSETQ. CDR3 coding DNA: TGCGCCAGCAGCTTGCCTAGCGGGAGGGCCACAGATACGCAGTATTTT. Its protein product is CASSLPSGRATDTQYF.